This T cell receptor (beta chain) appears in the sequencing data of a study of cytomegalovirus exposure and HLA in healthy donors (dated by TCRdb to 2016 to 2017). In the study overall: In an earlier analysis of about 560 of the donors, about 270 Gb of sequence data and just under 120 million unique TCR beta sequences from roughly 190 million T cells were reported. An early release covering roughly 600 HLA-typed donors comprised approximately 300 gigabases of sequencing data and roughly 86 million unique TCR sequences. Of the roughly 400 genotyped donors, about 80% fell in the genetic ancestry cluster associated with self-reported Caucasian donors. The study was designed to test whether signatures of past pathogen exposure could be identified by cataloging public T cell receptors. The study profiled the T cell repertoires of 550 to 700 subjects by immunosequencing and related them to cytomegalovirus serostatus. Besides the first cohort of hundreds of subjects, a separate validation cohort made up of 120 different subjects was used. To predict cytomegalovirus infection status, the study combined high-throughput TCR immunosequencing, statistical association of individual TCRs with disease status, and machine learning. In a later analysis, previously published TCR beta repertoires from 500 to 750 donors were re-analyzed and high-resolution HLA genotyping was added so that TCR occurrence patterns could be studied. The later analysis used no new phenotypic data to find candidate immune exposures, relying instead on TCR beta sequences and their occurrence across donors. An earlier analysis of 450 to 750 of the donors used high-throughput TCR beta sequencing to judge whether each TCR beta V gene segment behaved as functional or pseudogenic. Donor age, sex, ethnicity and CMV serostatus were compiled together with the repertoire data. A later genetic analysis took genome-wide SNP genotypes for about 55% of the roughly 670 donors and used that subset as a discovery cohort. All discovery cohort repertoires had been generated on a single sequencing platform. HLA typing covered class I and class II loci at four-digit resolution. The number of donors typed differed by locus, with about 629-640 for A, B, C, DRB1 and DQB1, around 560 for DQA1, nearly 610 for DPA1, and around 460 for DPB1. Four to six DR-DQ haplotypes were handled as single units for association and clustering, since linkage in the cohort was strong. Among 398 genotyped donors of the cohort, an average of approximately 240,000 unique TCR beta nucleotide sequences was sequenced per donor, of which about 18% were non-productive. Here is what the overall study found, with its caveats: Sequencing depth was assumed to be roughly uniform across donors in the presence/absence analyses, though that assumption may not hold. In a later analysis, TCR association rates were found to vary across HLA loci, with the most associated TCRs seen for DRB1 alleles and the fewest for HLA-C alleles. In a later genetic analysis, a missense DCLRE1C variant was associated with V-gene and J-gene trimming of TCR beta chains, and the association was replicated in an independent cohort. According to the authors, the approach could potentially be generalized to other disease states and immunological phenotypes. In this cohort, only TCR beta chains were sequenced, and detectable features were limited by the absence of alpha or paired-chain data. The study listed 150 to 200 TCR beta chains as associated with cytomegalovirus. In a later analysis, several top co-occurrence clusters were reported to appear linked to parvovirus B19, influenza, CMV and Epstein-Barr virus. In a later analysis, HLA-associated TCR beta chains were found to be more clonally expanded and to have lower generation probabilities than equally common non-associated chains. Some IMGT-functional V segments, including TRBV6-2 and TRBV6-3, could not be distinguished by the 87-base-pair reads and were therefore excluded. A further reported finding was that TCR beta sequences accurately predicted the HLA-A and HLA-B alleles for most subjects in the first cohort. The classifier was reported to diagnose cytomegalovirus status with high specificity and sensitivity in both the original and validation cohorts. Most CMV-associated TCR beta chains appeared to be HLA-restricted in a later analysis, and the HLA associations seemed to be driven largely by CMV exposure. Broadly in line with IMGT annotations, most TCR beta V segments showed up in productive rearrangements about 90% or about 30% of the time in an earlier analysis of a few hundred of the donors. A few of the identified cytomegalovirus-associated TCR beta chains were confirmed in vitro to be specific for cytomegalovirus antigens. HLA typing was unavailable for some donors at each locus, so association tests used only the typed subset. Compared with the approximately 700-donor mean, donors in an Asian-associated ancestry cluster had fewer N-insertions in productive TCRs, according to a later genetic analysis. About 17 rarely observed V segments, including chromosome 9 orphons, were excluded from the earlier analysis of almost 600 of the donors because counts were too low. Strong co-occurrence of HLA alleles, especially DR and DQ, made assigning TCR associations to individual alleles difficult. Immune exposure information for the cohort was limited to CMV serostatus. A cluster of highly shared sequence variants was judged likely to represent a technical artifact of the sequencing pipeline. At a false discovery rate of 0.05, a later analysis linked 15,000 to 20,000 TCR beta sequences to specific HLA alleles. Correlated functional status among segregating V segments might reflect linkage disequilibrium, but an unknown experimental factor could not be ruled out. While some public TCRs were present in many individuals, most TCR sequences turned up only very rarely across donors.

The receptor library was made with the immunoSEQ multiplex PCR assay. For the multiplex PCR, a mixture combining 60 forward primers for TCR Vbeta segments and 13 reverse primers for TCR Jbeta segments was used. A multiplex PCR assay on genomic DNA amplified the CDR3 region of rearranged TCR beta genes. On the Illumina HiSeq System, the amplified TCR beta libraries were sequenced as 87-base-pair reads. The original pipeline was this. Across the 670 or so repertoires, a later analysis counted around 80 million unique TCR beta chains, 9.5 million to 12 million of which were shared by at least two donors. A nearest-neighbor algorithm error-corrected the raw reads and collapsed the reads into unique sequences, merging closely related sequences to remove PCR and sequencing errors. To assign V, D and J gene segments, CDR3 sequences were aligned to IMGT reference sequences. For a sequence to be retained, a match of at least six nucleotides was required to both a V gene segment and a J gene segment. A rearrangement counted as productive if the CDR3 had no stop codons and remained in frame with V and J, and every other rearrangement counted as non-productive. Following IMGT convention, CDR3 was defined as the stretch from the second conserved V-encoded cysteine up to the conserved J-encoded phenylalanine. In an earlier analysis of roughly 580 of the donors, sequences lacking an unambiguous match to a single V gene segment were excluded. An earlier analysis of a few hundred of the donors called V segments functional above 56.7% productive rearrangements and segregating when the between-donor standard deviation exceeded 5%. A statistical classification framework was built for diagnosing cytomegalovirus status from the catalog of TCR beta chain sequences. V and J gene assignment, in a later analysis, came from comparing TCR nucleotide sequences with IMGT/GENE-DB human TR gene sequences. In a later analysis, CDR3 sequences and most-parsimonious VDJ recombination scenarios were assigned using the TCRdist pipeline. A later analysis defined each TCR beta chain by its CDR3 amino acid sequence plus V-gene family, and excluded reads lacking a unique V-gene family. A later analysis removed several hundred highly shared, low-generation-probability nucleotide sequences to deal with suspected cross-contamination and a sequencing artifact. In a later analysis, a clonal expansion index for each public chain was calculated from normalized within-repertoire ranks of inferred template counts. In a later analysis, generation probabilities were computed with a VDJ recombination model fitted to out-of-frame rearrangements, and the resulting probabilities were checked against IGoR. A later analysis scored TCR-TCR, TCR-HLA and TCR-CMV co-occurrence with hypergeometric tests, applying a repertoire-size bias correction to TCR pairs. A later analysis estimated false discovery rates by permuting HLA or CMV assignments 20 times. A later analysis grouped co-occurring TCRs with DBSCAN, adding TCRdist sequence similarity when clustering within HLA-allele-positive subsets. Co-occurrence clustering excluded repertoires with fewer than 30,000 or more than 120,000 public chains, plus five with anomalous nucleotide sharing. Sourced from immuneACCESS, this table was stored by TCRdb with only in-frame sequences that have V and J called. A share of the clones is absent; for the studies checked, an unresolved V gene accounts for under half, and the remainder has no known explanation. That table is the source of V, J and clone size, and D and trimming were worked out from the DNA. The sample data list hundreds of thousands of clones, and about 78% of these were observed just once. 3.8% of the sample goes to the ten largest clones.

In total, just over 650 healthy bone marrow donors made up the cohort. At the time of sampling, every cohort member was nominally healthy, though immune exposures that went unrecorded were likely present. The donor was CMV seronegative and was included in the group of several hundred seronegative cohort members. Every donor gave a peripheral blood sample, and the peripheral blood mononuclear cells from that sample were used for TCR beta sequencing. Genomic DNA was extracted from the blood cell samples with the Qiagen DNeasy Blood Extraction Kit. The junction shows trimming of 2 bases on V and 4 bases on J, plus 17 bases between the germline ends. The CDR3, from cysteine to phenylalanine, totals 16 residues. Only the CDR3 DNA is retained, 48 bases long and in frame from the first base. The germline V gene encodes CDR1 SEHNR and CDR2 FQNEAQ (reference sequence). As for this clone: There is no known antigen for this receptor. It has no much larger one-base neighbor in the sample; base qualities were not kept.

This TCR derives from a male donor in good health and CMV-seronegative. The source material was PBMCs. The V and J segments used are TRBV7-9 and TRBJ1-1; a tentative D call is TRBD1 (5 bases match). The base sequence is TGTGCCAGCAGCTTATCCGGCCGGGGGAGAGCCACTGAAGCTTTCTTT. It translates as CASSLSGRGRATEAFF.